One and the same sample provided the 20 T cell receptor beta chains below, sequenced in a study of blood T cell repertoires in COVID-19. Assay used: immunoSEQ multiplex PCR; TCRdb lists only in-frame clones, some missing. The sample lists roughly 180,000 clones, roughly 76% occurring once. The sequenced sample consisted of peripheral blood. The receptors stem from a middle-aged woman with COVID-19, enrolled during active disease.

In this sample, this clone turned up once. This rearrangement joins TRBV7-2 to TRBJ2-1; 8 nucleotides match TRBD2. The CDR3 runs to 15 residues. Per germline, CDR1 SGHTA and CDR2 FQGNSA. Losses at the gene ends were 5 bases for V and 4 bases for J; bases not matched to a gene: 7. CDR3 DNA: TGTGCCAGCAGCGAAACTAGCGGAGCTTACAATGAGCAGTTCTTC. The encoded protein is CASSETSGAYNEQFF.

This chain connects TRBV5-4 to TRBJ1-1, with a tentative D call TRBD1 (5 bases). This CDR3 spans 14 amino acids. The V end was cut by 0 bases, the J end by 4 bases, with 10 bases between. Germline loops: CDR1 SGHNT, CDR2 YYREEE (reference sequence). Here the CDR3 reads CASSLAAGRTEAFF. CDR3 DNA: TGTGCCAGCAGCTTGGCCGCAGGGCGCACTGAAGCTTTCTTT. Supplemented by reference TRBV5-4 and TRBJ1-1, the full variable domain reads ETGVTQSPTHLIKTRGQQVTLRCSSQSGHNTVSWYQQALGQGPQFIFQYYREEENGRGNFPPRFSGLQFPNYSSELNVNALELDDSALYLCASSLAAGRTEAFFGQGTRLTVV.

Here the CDR3 reads CASSHQGAEGYTF. The CDR3 DNA is TGCGCCAGCAGCCATCAGGGGGCGGAGGGCTACACCTTC. The chain is built from TRBV4-1 and TRBJ1-2; 8 positions agree with TRBD1. Germline values: CDR1 MGHRA, CDR2 YSYEKL. CDR3 size: 13 residues. The V gene end was trimmed by 3 bases and the J gene end by 8 bases; junction bases not matched to a gene: 5.

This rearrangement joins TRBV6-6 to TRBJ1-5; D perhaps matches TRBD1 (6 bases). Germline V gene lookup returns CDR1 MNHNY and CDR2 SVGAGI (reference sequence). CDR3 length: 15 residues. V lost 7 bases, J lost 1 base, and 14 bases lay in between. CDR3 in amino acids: CASTDGGASNQPQHF. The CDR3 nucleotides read TGTGCCAGCACGGACGGGGGGGCAAGCAATCAGCCCCAGCATTTT.

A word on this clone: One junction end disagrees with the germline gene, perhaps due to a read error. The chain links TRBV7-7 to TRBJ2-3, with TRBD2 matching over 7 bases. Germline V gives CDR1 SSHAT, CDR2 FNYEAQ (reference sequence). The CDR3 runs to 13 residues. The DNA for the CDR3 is TGTGCTAGCAGCTTGGTTGCGGGAGACACGCAGTATTTT. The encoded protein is CASSLVAGDTQYF.

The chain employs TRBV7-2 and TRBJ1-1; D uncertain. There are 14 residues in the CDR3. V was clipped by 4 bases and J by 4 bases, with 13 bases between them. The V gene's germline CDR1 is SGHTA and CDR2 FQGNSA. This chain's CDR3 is CASSSQTVGTEAFF. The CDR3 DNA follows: TGTGCCAGCAGCTCACAGACCGTGGGCACTGAAGCTTTCTTT. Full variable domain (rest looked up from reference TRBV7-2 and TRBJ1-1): GAGVSQSPSNKVTEKGKDVELRCDPISGHTALYWYRQSLGQGLEFLIYFQGNSAPDKSGLPSDRFSAERTGGSVSTLTIQRTQQEDSAVYLCASSSQTVGTEAFFGQGTRLTVV.

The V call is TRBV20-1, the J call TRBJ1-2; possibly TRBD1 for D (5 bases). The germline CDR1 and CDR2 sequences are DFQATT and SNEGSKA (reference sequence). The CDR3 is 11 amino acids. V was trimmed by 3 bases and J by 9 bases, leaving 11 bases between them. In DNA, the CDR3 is TGCAGTGCTAGTGCCCCAGGGAGCTACACCTTC. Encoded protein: CSASAPGSYTF.

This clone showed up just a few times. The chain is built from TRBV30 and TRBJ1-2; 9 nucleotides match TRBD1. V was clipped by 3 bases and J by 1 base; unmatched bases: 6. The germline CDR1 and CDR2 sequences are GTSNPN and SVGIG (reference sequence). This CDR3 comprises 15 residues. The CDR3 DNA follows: TGTGCCTGGAGGAGGGACAGGGCGCTTAACTATGGCTACACCTTC. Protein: CAWRRDRALNYGYTF.

As DNA, the CDR3 is TGTGCCTGGAGTAAGGACAGGCGGAGTTTTTTCAGCAATCAGCCCCAGCATTTT. Encoded protein: CAWSKDRRSFFSNQPQHF. The chain combines TRBV30 with TRBJ1-5, with 7 bases that match TRBD1. Germline V gene data show CDR1 as GTSNPN and CDR2 as SVGIG (reference sequence). Unmatched junction bases numbered 14, after V lost 2 bases and J lost 1 base. The CDR3 sequence is 18 residues long.

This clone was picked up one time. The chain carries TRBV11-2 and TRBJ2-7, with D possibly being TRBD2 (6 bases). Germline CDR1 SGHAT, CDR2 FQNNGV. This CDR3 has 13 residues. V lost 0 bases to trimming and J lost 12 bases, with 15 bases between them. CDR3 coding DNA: TGTGCCAGCAGCTTAGAGGTTGGGTGGGAGGTGTACTTC. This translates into CASSLEVGWEVYF.

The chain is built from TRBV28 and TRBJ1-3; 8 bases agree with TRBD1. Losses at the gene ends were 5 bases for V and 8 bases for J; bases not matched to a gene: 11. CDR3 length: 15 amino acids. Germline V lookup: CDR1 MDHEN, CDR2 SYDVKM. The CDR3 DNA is TGTGCCAGCAGTGCCGTGGACAGGGTTAGGGACACCATATATTTT. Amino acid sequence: CASSAVDRVRDTIYF.

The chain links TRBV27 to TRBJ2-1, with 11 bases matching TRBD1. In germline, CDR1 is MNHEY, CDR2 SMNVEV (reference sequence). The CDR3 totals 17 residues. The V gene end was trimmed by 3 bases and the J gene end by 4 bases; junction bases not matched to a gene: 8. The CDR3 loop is CASSFIGGQGAYNEQFF. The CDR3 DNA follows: TGTGCCAGCAGTTTTATAGGTGGACAGGGGGCATACAATGAGCAGTTCTTC.

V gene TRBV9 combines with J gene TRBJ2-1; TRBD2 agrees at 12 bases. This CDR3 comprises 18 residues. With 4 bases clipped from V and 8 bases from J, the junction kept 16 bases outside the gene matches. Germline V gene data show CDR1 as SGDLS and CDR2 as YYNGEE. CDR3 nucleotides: TGTGCCAGCAGCCCTAGGGGAGCTAGCGGGGGGGCGGCGCATGAGCAGTTCTTC. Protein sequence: CASSPRGASGGAAHEQFF.

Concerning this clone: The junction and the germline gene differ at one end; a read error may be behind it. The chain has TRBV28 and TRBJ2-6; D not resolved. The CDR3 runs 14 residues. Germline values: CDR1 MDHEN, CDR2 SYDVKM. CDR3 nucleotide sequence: TGTGCCAGCAGTTTGACATCTGAGGCCAACGTCCTGACTTTC. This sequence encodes CASSLTSEANVLTF.

This chain's CDR3 is CASSSHRDLDEQFF. In DNA form, the CDR3 reads TGTGCCAGCAGTTCCCACAGGGATCTCGATGAGCAGTTCTTC. The chain employs TRBV28 and TRBJ2-1; D may be TRBD1 (6 bases). V lost 4 bases and J lost 8, with 15 bases in between. Germline lookup yields CDR1 MDHEN and CDR2 SYDVKM. The CDR3 has 14 amino acids. The complete variable domain, with remaining parts taken from reference TRBV28 and TRBJ2-1, reads DVKVTQSSRYLVKRTGEKVFLECVQDMDHENMFWYRQDPGLGLRLIYFSYDVKMKEKGDIPEGYSVSREKKERFSLILESASTNQTSMYLCASSSHRDLDEQFFGPGTRLTVL.

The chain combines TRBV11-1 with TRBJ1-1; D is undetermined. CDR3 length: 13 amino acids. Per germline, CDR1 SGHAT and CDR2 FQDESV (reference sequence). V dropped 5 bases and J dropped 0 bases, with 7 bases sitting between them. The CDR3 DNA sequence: TGTGCCAGCAGCCGACACGTGAACACTGAAGCTTTCTTT. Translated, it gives CASSRHVNTEAFF.

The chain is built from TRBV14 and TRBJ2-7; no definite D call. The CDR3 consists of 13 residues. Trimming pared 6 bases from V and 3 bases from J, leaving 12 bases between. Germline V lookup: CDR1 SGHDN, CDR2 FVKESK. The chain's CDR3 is CASSLRQNYEQYF. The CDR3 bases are TGTGCCAGCAGTTTGAGGCAAAACTACGAGCAGTACTTC.

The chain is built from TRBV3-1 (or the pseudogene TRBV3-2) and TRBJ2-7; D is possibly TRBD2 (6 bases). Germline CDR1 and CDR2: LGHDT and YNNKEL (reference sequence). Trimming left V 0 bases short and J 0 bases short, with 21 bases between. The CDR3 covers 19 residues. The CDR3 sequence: CASSQDRIPPRGSSYEQYV. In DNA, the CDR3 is TGTGCCAGCAGCCAAGACCGGATCCCCCCGCGGGGAAGCTCCTACGAGCAGTACGTC.

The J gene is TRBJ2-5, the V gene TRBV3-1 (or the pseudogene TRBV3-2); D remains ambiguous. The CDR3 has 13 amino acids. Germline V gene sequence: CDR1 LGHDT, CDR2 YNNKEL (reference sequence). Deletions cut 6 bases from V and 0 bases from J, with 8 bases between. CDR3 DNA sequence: TGTGCCAGCAGTCCGACTTACCAAGAGACCCAGTACTTC. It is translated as CASSPTYQETQYF.

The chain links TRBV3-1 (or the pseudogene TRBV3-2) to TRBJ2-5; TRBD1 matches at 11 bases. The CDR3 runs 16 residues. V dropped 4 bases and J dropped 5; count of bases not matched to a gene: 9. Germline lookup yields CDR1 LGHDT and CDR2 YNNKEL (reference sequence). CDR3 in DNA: TGTGCCAGCAGCCCCGCATTGGGACAGGGGGAGGAGACCCAGTACTTC. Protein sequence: CASSPALGQGEETQYF.